The 22 T cell receptor beta chains reported below all come from one sample, sequenced in a study of blood T cell repertoires in COVID-19. Sequencing used immunoSEQ multiplex PCR; TCRdb keeps in-frame clones, though not all of them. Found here are 100,000 to 150,000 clones, roughly 90% of them singletons; the top ten hold about 7.3%. Sequences were obtained from peripheral blood. These receptors originate from a man aged 45-65 years with acute or convalescent COVID-19.

The chain couples TRBV28 to TRBJ1-5, with no clear D. The CDR3 runs to 15 residues. Germline V gives CDR1 MDHEN, CDR2 SYDVKM. V was pared by 3 bases and J by 6 bases, with 15 bases between. The CDR3 DNA reads as TGTGCCAGCAGTTTGCTGGACGGGAGTTCTCAGCCCCAGCATTTT. It codes for CASSLLDGSSQPQHF.

This chain joins TRBV4-1 and TRBJ2-7, with 9 bases aligning to TRBD2. V lost 1 base to trimming and J lost 4 bases; unmatched junction nucleotides: 5. The CDR3 totals 15 residues. Per the germline V gene, CDR1 is MGHRA and CDR2 is YSYEKL. CDR3 nucleotides: TGCGCCAGCAGCCAAGGTGCGGGAGGGTGGTACGAGCAGTACTTC. Translation gives CASSQGAGGWYEQYF.

The V and J genes are TRBV24-1 and TRBJ2-5, with TRBD1 matching 7 bases. The CDR3 has 15 residues. J gave up 5 bases and V 4 bases, and 9 bases lay outside the gene matches. Germline loops: CDR1 KGHDR, CDR2 SFDVKD. The CDR3 reads CATSDPTGVGETQYF. DNA of the CDR3: TGTGCCACCAGTGACCCCACAGGGGTCGGGGAGACCCAGTACTTC.

The chain joins TRBV19 to TRBJ2-3; a weak D match, TRBD1 (6 bases). Germline CDR1 is LNHDA and CDR2 is SQIVND (reference sequence). CDR3 length equals 17 residues. V lost 2 bases and J 4 bases, leaving 19 bases between the germline ends. The CDR3 DNA follows: TGTGCCAGTAGTATAAATCAACTGGGCAGGGGACCAGATACGCAGTATTTT. As protein: CASSINQLGRGPDTQYF.

The rearrangement joins TRBV12-5 to TRBJ1-1, with 7 positions matching TRBD1. J lost 5 bases, V lost 0 bases, and 18 bases had no gene match. The germline V gene encodes CDR1 LGHNT and CDR2 FRNRAP. This CDR3 contains 19 residues. The CDR3 spells CASGLVLGSGPGGRTEAFF. The CDR3 DNA sequence: TGTGCTAGTGGTTTGGTACTAGGGTCAGGGCCAGGGGGAAGGACTGAAGCTTTCTTT.

V and J are TRBV29-1 and TRBJ1-1; the match to TRBD1 covers 7 bases. V trimming: 4 bases; J trimming: 4 bases; junction bases outside the gene matches: 6. Germline CDR1 SQVTM, CDR2 ANQGSEA. The CDR3 sequence is 13 residues long. CDR3 sequence: CSVAGTVRTEAFF. The CDR3 region has the DNA TGCAGCGTTGCGGGGACAGTTCGCACTGAAGCTTTCTTT.

The chain combines TRBV5-1 with TRBJ1-2; 7 bases are a match to TRBD1. This CDR3 spans 17 amino acids. Germline CDR1 is SGHRS and CDR2 is YFSETQ. The V gene end was trimmed by 0 bases and the J gene end by 2 bases; junction bases not matched to a gene: 10. CDR3: CASSLGGLGQFNYGYTF. The CDR3, as DNA: TGCGCCAGCAGCTTGGGGGGTTTGGGACAGTTCAACTATGGCTACACCTTC.

The gene calls are TRBV2 and TRBJ1-2; no definite D call. The CDR3 extends over 15 amino acids. Trimming took 5 bases from V and 0 from J, leaving 13 bases between them. Per germline, CDR1 SNHLY and CDR2 FYNNEI. In DNA, the CDR3 is TGTGCCAGCAGTCAAGGCCTGGCGGCTAACTATGGCTACACCTTC. It encodes CASSQGLAANYGYTF.

The chain combines TRBV3-1 (or the pseudogene TRBV3-2) with TRBJ1-3; D unclear. V was shortened by 0 bases and J by 10 bases, with 7 bases between the two germline ends. Germline CDR1 reads LGHDT; CDR2 reads YNNKEL (reference sequence). The CDR3 runs to 12 residues. The CDR3 is CASSQDQRTIYF. The CDR3 DNA follows: TGTGCCAGCAGCCAAGATCAGAGGACCATATATTTT.

This chain joins TRBV30 and TRBJ1-3; D not certain. Germline V gene lookup returns CDR1 GTSNPN and CDR2 SVGIG (reference sequence). This CDR3 spans 12 amino acids. Trimming shortened V by 4 bases and J by 4 bases, and 8 bases separated the two germline ends. CDR3 sequence reads: CAWTSPGNTIYF. CDR3 in DNA: TGTGCCTGGACTTCCCCGGGAAACACCATATATTTT.

This sequence joins TRBV3-1 (or the pseudogene TRBV3-2) and TRBJ2-2; the D is unclear. Germline V lookup: CDR1 LGHDT, CDR2 YNNKEL (reference sequence). V lost 6 bases and J 5 bases, leaving 7 bases between the germline ends. CDR3 size: 12 residues. DNA of the CDR3: TGTGCCAGCAGACTAATGACCGGGGAGCTGTTTTTT. This encodes CASRLMTGELFF.

V gene TRBV10-3 combines with J gene TRBJ2-5, with TRBD2 matching 9 bases. V shed 0 bases, J shed 4 bases, and the junction held 6 bases outside the gene matches. Germline V CDR1 and CDR2: ENHRY, SYGVKD. The CDR3 has 16 residues. The DNA of the CDR3 is TGTGCCATCAGTGAGTCTAGCGGGAGAAGGTCAGAGACCCAGTACTTC. Translated, it gives CAISESSGRRSETQYF.

This clone was recorded at least ten times. The genes are TRBV11-3 and TRBJ2-2, with 10 bases that match TRBD1. CDR1 and CDR2 (germline): SGHNT, YENEEA. After removal of 5 bases from V and 5 bases from J, the junction contained 5 bases not matched to a gene. The CDR3 spans 15 residues. CDR3: CASSADRGRTGELFF. The CDR3 DNA sequence: TGTGCCAGCAGCGCCGACAGGGGGCGGACCGGGGAGCTGTTTTTT.

The V gene is TRBV10-3, the J gene TRBJ1-2; the D gene is possibly TRBD1 (5 bases). Germline values: CDR1 ENHRY, CDR2 SYGVKD. The ends were cut back, 6 bases at V and 3 bases at J, with 14 bases in the middle. This CDR3 is 14 amino acids long. The CDR3 spells CAIRRDRGDYGYTF. The DNA of the CDR3 is TGTGCCATCAGGAGGGACCGCGGGGACTATGGCTACACCTTC.

The chain recombines TRBV24-1 with TRBJ2-5; TRBD1 is a possible D gene (6 bases). The CDR3 is made up of 14 amino acids. V was trimmed by 4 bases and J by 0 bases, leaving 8 bases between them. Germline-derived CDR1 and CDR2 are KGHDR and SFDVKD. The chain's CDR3 is CATSDQGYQETQYF. Written as DNA, the CDR3 is TGTGCCACCAGTGACCAGGGGTACCAAGAGACCCAGTACTTC.

V gene TRBV7-8 combines with J gene TRBJ1-2; D unresolved. This CDR3 is 12 amino acids long. Trimming shortened V by 5 bases and J by 8 bases, and 12 bases separated the two germline ends. Germline-derived CDR1 and CDR2 are SGHVS and FQNEAQ. The CDR3 loop is CASSPTTGGYTF. The CDR3, as DNA: TGTGCCAGCAGCCCGACAACGGGAGGCTACACCTTC.

V usage is TRBV7-9 and J usage is TRBJ1-2; perhaps TRBD1 as D (5 bases). Per the germline V gene, CDR1 is SEHNR and CDR2 is FQNEAQ (reference sequence). This CDR3 is built from 16 residues. Deletions cut 0 bases from V and 6 bases from J, with 17 bases between. The CDR3 here is CASSLAGGPADHGYTF. In DNA form, the CDR3 reads TGTGCCAGCAGCTTAGCGGGGGGTCCCGCTGACCATGGCTACACCTTC.

The CDR3 nucleotides read TGTGCCAGCAGTGGAGTGGAGCAGTACTTC. As protein: CASSGVEQYF. The J gene is TRBJ2-7, the V gene TRBV2, with no clear D. The CDR3 length is 10 residues. The V gene lost 4 bases and the J gene lost 7 bases, with 5 bases spanning the gap. Germline V CDR1 and CDR2: SNHLY, FYNNEI.

This chain links TRBV5-4 with TRBJ2-7, with 10 positions matching TRBD2. From germline, CDR1 is SGHNT and CDR2 YYREEE (reference sequence). The length of the CDR3 is 13 residues. J lost 7 bases, V lost 4 bases, and 5 bases had no gene match. CDR3 amino acids: CASSQRGGREQYF. The CDR3 DNA reads as TGTGCCAGCAGCCAGCGGGGGGGGAGGGAGCAGTACTTC.

V and J are TRBV6-5 and TRBJ2-1, with TRBD2 as a possible D gene (5 bases). The CDR3 length is 15 residues. Germline V gene sequence: CDR1 MNHEY, CDR2 SVGAGI. The V gene lost 2 bases and the J gene lost 8 bases, with 16 bases spanning the gap. The CDR3 region is CASSYGPLGDDEQFF. The CDR3 DNA reads TGTGCCAGCAGTTACGGGCCTCTCGGGGATGATGAGCAGTTCTTC.

This chain links TRBV10-3 with TRBJ2-7; 8 nucleotides align to TRBD2. V gave up 5 bases and J gave up 7 bases; unmatched junction bases: 10. The CDR3 covers 14 residues. Germline-derived CDR1 and CDR2 are ENHRY and SYGVKD. The CDR3 bases are TGTGCCATCAGTAGCGGGAGTGGCCAGGGGGAGCAGTACTTC. Translation gives CAISSGSGQGEQYF.

This clone appeared a single time. The chain recombines TRBV19 with TRBJ2-7; 9 nucleotides agree with TRBD2. Looked up from germline, CDR1 is LNHDA and CDR2 is SQIVND (reference sequence). The CDR3 has 13 amino acids. The V segment lost 6 bases and the J segment 7 bases; nucleotides outside the gene matches: 7. The DNA for the CDR3 is TGTGCCAGTAGGGAGCGGGGGGAGTTGGAGCAGTACTTC. It specifies CASRERGELEQYF. Supplemented by reference TRBV19 and TRBJ2-7, the full variable domain reads DGGITQSPKYLFRKEGQNVTLSCEQNLNHDAMYWYRQDPGQGLRLIYYSQIVNDFQKGDIAEGYSVSREKKESFPLTVTSAQKNPTAFYLCASRERGELEQYFGPGTRLTVT.